The rows below give T cell receptor beta chains drawn from one sample of a study of monozygotic twins with inflammatory bowel disease. TCRdb re-analyzed the 5' RACE reads; it lists each CDR3 protein once, without DNA. Its listing shows 310,000 or so distinct CDR3 sequences. The specimen was blood. Receptor source: a human donor with ulcerative colitis or Crohn's disease, or a healthy co-twin of an affected twin (not recorded which). CDR3s include the opening cysteine and the closing phenylalanine or tryptophan. Each record gives: V gene, J gene, CDR3 protein.

>TRBV5-1|TRBJ1-2
CASSLGGGLRAYGYTF
>TRBV10-3|TRBJ2-1
CAIVEETYNEQFF
>TRBV3-1|TRBJ2-5
CASSRRGIGETQYF
>TRBV19|TRBJ2-1
CASKTSSYNEQFF
>TRBV20-1|TRBJ2-2
CSARGGEGGLDTGELFF
>TRBV28|TRBJ1-5
CASSFGPGGISNQPQHF
>TRBV6-6|TRBJ2-7
CASRSRDRGREQYF
>TRBV7-8|TRBJ2-3
CASSLVGPPGADTQYF
>TRBV5-1|TRBJ2-1
CASSTEGLSYNEQFF
>TRBV7-2|TRBJ2-1
CASSPRYRGPGSNEQFF
>TRBV3-1|TRBJ2-1
CASSMRRDPVFNEQFF
>TRBV28|TRBJ2-1
CASTIGGTYNEQFF
>TRBV21-1|TRBJ2-2
CASSFDRNTGELFF
>TRBV10-1|TRBJ2-3
CASSEGSLGTDTQYF
>TRBV7-3|TRBJ2-3
CASSTGRLAESDTQYF
>TRBV12-3/TRBV12-4|TRBJ2-7
CASSFSPTYEQYF
>TRBV24-1|TRBJ2-2
CATSEAGGRTSNTGELFF
>TRBV12-3/TRBV12-4|TRBJ2-7
CASSFGRDRGYF
>TRBV28|TRBJ1-5
CASNPTDQPQHF
>TRBV19|TRBJ2-1
CASSIVLGDQQFF
>TRBV2|TRBJ2-7
CASSVASGRASEQYF
>TRBV6-5|TRBJ1-2
CASRTDRAGGYTF
>TRBV5-1|TRBJ2-1
CASSLSERETVYNEQFF
>TRBV5-1|TRBJ2-1
CASSFQPPSGSGDNEQFF
>TRBV11-2|TRBJ1-4
CASSLGLGEKLFF
>TRBV20-1|TRBJ1-6
CSAEPRGWYNSPLHF
>TRBV7-2|TRBJ2-3
CASSPRQRTDTQYF
>TRBV12-3/TRBV12-4|TRBJ2-1
CASSSSLAGPYNEQFF
>TRBV12-3/TRBV12-4|TRBJ2-7
CASSPGTERTYEQYF
>TRBV5-1|TRBJ2-1
CASSLLTSGYNEQFF
>TRBV2|TRBJ2-7
CASMMTSGRSEEQYF
>TRBV5-1|TRBJ1-1
CASSFSDLNTEAFF
>TRBV5-8|TRBJ1-1
CASRKGTDNTEAFF
>TRBV4-1|TRBJ2-5
CASSQVPGTGLTVQETQYF
>TRBV7-7|TRBJ2-7
CASSLTVNSYEQYF
>TRBV3-1|TRBJ1-5
CASSQGGRAVQHF
>TRBV4-1|TRBJ2-7
CASSQEWGSYEQYF
>TRBV6-6|TRBJ2-7
CASSYRGTGSEQYF
>TRBV10-3|TRBJ2-1
CAIRAGTLVSEQFF
>TRBV28|TRBJ1-4
CASKVGTDNEKLFF
>TRBV2|TRBJ2-3
CASSERMRGDTQYF
>TRBV4-3|TRBJ2-1
CASSQDSTGSSYNEQFF